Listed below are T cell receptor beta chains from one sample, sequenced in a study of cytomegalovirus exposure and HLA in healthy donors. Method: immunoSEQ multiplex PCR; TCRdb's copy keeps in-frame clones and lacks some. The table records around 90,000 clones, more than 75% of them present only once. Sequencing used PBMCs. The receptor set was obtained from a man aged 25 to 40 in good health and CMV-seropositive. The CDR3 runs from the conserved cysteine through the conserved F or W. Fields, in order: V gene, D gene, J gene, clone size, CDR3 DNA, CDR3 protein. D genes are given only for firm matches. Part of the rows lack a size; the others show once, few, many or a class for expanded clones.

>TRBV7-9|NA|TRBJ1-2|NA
TGTGCCAGCACCTCCCATTCTAAAACGCTTCATGGCTACACCTTC
CASTSHSKTLHGYTF
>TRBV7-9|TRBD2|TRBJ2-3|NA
TGTGCCAGCGGGATTAGACTAGCGGGAGCCACAGATACGCAGTATTTT
CASGIRLAGATDTQYF
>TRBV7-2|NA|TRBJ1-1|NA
TGTGCCAGCAGCTTAGCCGAGACAGTCACTGAAGCTTTCTTT
CASSLAETVTEAFF
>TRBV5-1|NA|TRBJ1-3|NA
TGCGCCAGCAGGCGTTTACCGAGGAGCGTAAACTCTGGAAACACCATATATTTT
CASRRLPRSVNSGNTIYF
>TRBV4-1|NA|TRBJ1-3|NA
TGCGCCAGCAGCCAAGGAGACACCATATATTTT
CASSQGDTIYF
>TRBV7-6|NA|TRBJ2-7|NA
TGTGCCAGCAGCTTGGGTGGACTAACCTACGAGCAGTACTTC
CASSLGGLTYEQYF
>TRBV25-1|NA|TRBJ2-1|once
TGTGCCAGCAGTGGAGTGTACAATGAGCAGTTCTTC
CASSGVYNEQFF
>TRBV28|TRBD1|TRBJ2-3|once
TGTGCCAGCAGTGGATGGACAGGGGACACAGATACGCAGTATTTT
CASSGWTGDTDTQYF
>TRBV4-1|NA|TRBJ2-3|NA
TGCGCCAGCAGCCTTGGGGATGGAGGATCGAGAACGCAGTATTTT
CASSLGDGGSRTQYF
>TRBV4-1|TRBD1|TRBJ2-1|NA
TGCGCCAGCAGCCAAGCCTTTCAGGGGGCGATTTACAATGAGCAGTTCTTC
CASSQAFQGAIYNEQFF
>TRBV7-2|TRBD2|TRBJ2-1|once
TGTGCCAGCAGCCAGTTGGGACTAGCGGTCAACTACAATGAGCAGTTCTTC
CASSQLGLAVNYNEQFF
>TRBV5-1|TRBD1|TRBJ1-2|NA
TGCGCCAGCAGCTTGGCACAGGGGACATATGGCTACACCTTC
CASSLAQGTYGYTF
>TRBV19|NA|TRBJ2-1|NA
TGTGCCAGTAGTATTTTCGGGGCTAGCGCCATTTTCAATGAGCAGTTCTTC
CASSIFGASAIFNEQFF
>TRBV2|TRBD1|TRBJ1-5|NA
TGTGCCACCAGGGGGGCACCTCACCAGCCCCAGCATTTT
CATRGAPHQPQHF
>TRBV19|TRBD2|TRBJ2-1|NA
TGTGCCAGTAGAGATCAAGCGGGAAGCTCCTACAATGAGCAGTTCTTC
CASRDQAGSSYNEQFF
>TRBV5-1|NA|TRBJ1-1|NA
TGCGCCAGTCATAAGGACAGGAACACTGAAGCTTTCTTT
CASHKDRNTEAFF
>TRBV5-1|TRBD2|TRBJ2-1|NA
TGCGCCAGCAGCTTGGAAAGGCGGGAGTATAACGAGCAGTTCTTC
CASSLERREYNEQFF
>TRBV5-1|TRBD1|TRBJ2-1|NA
TGCGCCAGCAGCTTGCTGGGACAGGGGGCCGATGAGCAGTTCTTC
CASSLLGQGADEQFF